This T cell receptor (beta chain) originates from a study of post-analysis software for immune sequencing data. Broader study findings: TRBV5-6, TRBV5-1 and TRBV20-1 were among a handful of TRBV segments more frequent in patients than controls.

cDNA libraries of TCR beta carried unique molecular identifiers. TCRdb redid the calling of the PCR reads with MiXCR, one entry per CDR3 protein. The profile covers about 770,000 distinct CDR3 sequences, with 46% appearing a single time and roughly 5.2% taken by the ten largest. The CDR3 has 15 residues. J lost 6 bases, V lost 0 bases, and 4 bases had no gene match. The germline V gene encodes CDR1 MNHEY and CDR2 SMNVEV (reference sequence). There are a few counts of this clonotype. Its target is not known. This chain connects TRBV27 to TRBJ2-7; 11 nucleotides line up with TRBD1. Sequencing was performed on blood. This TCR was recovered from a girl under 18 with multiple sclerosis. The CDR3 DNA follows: TGTGCCAGCAGTTTATCAGGGACAGGGGGTGTCGAGCAGTACTTC. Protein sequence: CASSLSGTGGVEQYF.